Shown below are 19 T cell receptor beta chains from a single sample sequenced in a study of CD8+ T cells in alopecia areata. Stated treatment: oral pan-JAK inhibitor, 5-10 mg twice daily. The sequencing template was cDNA reverse transcribed from extracted RNA. TCRdb's table, derived via immunoSEQ multiplex PCR, lists solely in-frame clones and lacks some. This table has 150,000 to 200,000 clones, approximately 57% appearing once. The source was CD4+ T cells sorted from blood, collected at week 24, from a patient treated with tofacitinib. The source of these receptors is a human donor with alopecia areata.

This clone was detected only a few times. The chain has TRBV29-1 and TRBJ1-2; 7 positions match TRBD1. Trimming took 4 bases from V and 6 from J; bases not matched to a gene: 5. Germline CDR1 is SQVTM and CDR2 is ANQGSEA. The CDR3 extends over 12 amino acids. The CDR3 sequence: CSVGVGGDGYTF. The CDR3, as DNA: TGCAGCGTTGGCGTAGGGGGCGATGGCTACACCTTC.

The chain couples TRBV6-5 to TRBJ2-6; D ambiguous. The CDR3 length is 15 residues. Deletions cut 2 bases from V and 0 bases from J, with 5 bases between. Germline V CDR1 and CDR2: MNHEY, SVGAGI. CDR3 sequence reads: CASSYLISGANVLTF. The CDR3 nucleotides read TGTGCCAGCAGTTACCTGATCTCTGGGGCCAACGTCCTGACTTTC.

This clone was observed a handful of times. As the CDR3 is not closed by the conserved phenylalanine or tryptophan, this likely results from a read error. Because the CDR3's place on the DNA is in doubt, the DNA is left out and the CDR3 is given as listed by TCRdb. The V and J genes are TRBV29-1 and TRBJ2-7; the table's D call, TRBD2, has no DNA check behind it. The germline V gene encodes CDR1 SQVTM and CDR2 ANQGSEA. Counting both end residues, the CDR3 totals 9 amino acids. This CDR3 is CSVEPPKPI.

A word on this clone: Other nucleotide sequences from this sample produce the same CDR3. The rearrangement links TRBV5-1 to TRBJ2-3; 7 bases match TRBD2. The germline gives CDR1 SGHRS, CDR2 YFSETQ. V was clipped by 5 bases and J by 3 bases; unmatched bases: 9. The CDR3 consists of 15 residues. This CDR3 is CASSLRGLRTDTQYF. DNA for the CDR3: TGCGCCAGCAGTTTGCGGGGGTTGAGGACAGATACGCAGTATTTT.

The V call is TRBV28, the J call TRBJ2-7, with D tentatively TRBD1 or TRBD2 (5 bases each). In germline, CDR1 is MDHEN, CDR2 SYDVKM. This CDR3 comprises 17 residues. With 2 bases removed from V and 0 bases from J, the gap between germline ends came to 17 bases. The CDR3 here is CASSLGSGPGSSYEQYF. The CDR3 DNA is TGTGCCAGCAGTTTAGGGTCAGGGCCTGGGAGCTCCTACGAGCAGTACTTC.

V and J are TRBV29-1 and TRBJ2-3; TRBD1 matches 7 bases. Germline CDR1 is SQVTM and CDR2 is ANQGSEA. The CDR3 contains 15 residues. The V segment lost 6 bases and the J segment 5 bases; nucleotides outside the gene matches: 14. CDR3 sequence (DNA): TGCAGCGTCGAAAGCCGTACAGGGGCCAGAGATACGCAGTATTTT. It translates to CSVESRTGARDTQYF.

In this sample, this clone turned up a few times. The chain uses TRBV10-2 and TRBJ2-3; possible D gene TRBD2, 5 bases. The CDR3 is 15 amino acids. Trimming removed 3 bases from V and 3 bases from J, with 13 bases in between. Germline lookup yields CDR1 WSHSY and CDR2 SAAADI. CDR3 protein: CASSDWRRVTDTQYF. CDR3 nucleotide sequence: TGCGCCAGCAGTGATTGGCGGCGGGTGACAGATACGCAGTATTTT.

The V gene is TRBV4-1, the J gene TRBJ2-3; a possible D gene is TRBD2 (5 bases). CDR3 length equals 14 residues. Germline V gene sequence: CDR1 MGHRA, CDR2 YSYEKL. V was cut by 3 bases and J by 4 bases, with 11 bases left in between. CDR3 sequence: CASSHPSSPDTQYF. For the CDR3, the DNA is TGCGCCAGCAGCCATCCTAGCTCTCCAGATACGCAGTATTTT.

The rearrangement joins TRBV25-1 to TRBJ2-7, with D unclear. V gave up 2 bases and J gave up 2 bases, with 7 bases separating them. The CDR3 extends over 13 amino acids. Germline V gene sequence: CDR1 MGHDK, CDR2 SYGVNS. This CDR3 is CASSERRAYEQYF. In DNA form, the CDR3 reads TGTGCCAGCAGTGAAAGACGGGCCTACGAGCAGTACTTC.

The chain combines TRBV30 with TRBJ2-5; D remains unclear. The CDR3 is 13 residues long. Germline lookup yields CDR1 GTSNPN and CDR2 SVGIG (reference sequence). The ends were cut back, 3 bases at V and 5 bases at J, with 13 bases in the middle. The CDR3 nucleotides are TGTGCCTGGAGCAACTTGGGCCGGGAGACCCAGTACTTC. This gives the protein CAWSNLGRETQYF.

This chain uses TRBV5-1 with TRBJ2-3; D gene uncertain. Trimming removed 1 base from V and 2 bases from J, with 17 bases in between. Germline CDR1 and CDR2: SGHRS and YFSETQ. The CDR3 has 17 residues. Written as DNA, the CDR3 is TGCGCCAGCAGCTTGTCCCTCATACAGTTCTCCACAGATACGCAGTATTTT. The encoded protein is CASSLSLIQFSTDTQYF.

V usage is TRBV7-2 and J usage is TRBJ2-4, with D unresolved. CDR3 size: 12 residues. V was shortened by 5 bases and J by 5 bases, with 7 bases between the two germline ends. Germline CDR1 SGHTA, CDR2 FQGNSA. CDR3 sequence (DNA): TGTGCCAGCAGCCCCACGGAAAACATTCAGTACTTC. Translated: CASSPTENIQYF.

The chain links TRBV11-3 to TRBJ1-2, with unresolved D. The ends were cut back, 5 bases at V and 4 bases at J, with 14 bases in the middle. Germline values: CDR1 SGHNT, CDR2 YENEEA. This CDR3 comprises 14 residues. The CDR3: CASSPAGASYGYTF. The DNA of the CDR3 is TGTGCCAGCAGCCCAGCGGGAGCCTCCTATGGCTACACCTTC.

The CDR3 protein is CASSVATGYQETQYF. The CDR3 nucleotides are TGTGCCAGCAGCGTAGCTACGGGCTACCAAGAGACCCAGTACTTC. The chain has TRBV9 and TRBJ2-5, with D unclear. V lost 0 bases and J lost 0, with 9 bases in between. Germline V lookup: CDR1 SGDLS, CDR2 YYNGEE. The CDR3 covers 15 residues.

The V gene is TRBV7-6, the J gene TRBJ2-7, with a possible D match to TRBD2 (7 bases). Trimming removed 5 bases at V and 3 bases at J, with 11 bases between. The CDR3 has 13 residues. Germline lookup yields CDR1 SGHVS and CDR2 FNYEAQ. The CDR3, as DNA: TGTGCCAGCAGCCGGGGAGGGGGCTACGAGCAGTACTTC. Translated: CASSRGGGYEQYF.

This sequence joins TRBV11-2 and TRBJ1-1; 10 bases line up with TRBD1. The CDR3 length is 16 residues. Germline values: CDR1 SGHAT, CDR2 FQNNGV. V was pared by 5 bases and J by 4 bases, with 10 bases of the junction left unmatched. The CDR3 region is CASSPTPGQGRTEAFF. The CDR3 bases are TGTGCCAGCAGCCCGACCCCGGGACAGGGGCGCACTGAAGCTTTCTTT.

The chain recombines TRBV9 with TRBJ2-7; D ambiguous. CDR1 and CDR2 (germline): SGDLS, YYNGEE. The CDR3 has 12 amino acids. The ends were cut back, 4 bases at V and 3 bases at J, with 8 bases in the middle. CDR3 nucleotides: TGTGCCAGCAGCCTGGACGGCTACGAGCAGTACTTC. Translated, it gives CASSLDGYEQYF. The variable domain in full, completed from reference TRBV9 and TRBJ2-7, reads DSGVTQTPKHLITATGQRVTLRCSPRSGDLSVYWYQQSLDQGLQFLIQYYNGEERAKGNILERFSAQQFPDLHSELNLSSLELGDSALYFCASSLDGYEQYFGPGTRLTVT.

The V call is TRBV30, the J call TRBJ1-5; D might be TRBD1 (6 bases). The CDR3 sequence is 14 residues long. Trimming stripped 0 bases from V and 5 bases from J, with 11 bases between. Germline CDR1 GTSNPN, CDR2 SVGIG (reference sequence). The CDR3 nucleotides are TGTGCCTGGAGTGTACGAGCAGGGGATCAGCCCCAGCATTTT. It specifies CAWSVRAGDQPQHF.

This clone occurred once. This chain uses TRBV29-1 with TRBJ1-2, with TRBD1 matching 9 bases. This CDR3 is built from 14 residues. In germline, CDR1 is SQVTM, CDR2 ANQGSEA. V shed 3 bases, J shed 1 base, and the junction held 3 bases outside the gene matches. CDR3 region: CSVDGTGINYGYTF. The CDR3 nucleotides are TGCAGCGTTGACGGGACAGGGATTAACTATGGCTACACCTTC. The complete variable domain, with remaining parts taken from reference TRBV29-1 and TRBJ1-2, reads SAVISQKPSRDICQRGTSLTIQCQVDSQVTMMFWYRQQPGQSLTLIATANQGSEATYESGFVIDKFPISRPNLTFSTLTVSNMSPEDSSIYLCSVDGTGINYGYTFGSGTRLTVV.